This T cell receptor beta chain originates from a study of T-cell memory formation after mild COVID-19. CDR1 and CDR2 (germline): SGHDN, FVKESK. The CDR3 length is 15 residues. The germline V and J ends were trimmed by 4 bases and 7 bases, with 19 bases remaining between them. Study observations and caveats: Researchers found some responding clones in pre-infection memory, a sign that cross-reactive memory joined.

This clonotype was picked up a small number of times. Its antigen is unidentified. TCRdb reprocessed the 5' RACE reads via MiXCR and lists one record per CDR3 protein. The sample gives roughly 510,000 distinct CDR3 sequences, around 16% of which show up once; roughly 7.7% is in the top ten. This clonotype originated in an adult woman who had mild COVID-19 (a few samples of this study predate the infection). Cell type and time point are not known. Sequencing was carried out using PBMCs or a T cell subset sorted from them (not recorded which). V gene TRBV14 combines with J gene TRBJ2-5; perhaps TRBD2 as D (5 bases). CDR3 protein: CASSLRISREGTQYF. The CDR3 region has the DNA TGTGCCAGCAGCCTTAGAATCTCCCGCGAGGGGACCCAGTACTTC.